This note documents a single T cell receptor (beta chain) sequence. Its matching antigen is unknown. This CDR3 region has 15 residues. Germline values: CDR1 LGHDT, CDR2 YNNKEL (reference sequence). After removal of 0 bases from V and 5 bases from J, the junction contained 4 bases not matched to a gene. This sample is part of a study of post-analysis software for immune sequencing data. Study as a whole: Patients had relapsing-remitting, secondary progressive or progressive-relapsing multiple sclerosis; some lacked subtype.

Built from TCR beta cDNA, the libraries had unique molecular identifiers in them. TCRdb ran MiXCR on the PCR reads and lists one entry per CDR3 protein. The top ten clones hold 9% to 13% of a sample with about 460,000 distinct CDR3 sequences, under 55% of them seen once. Study-wide results and limits: Analysis by F measure revealed that same-batch samples clustered strongly together. Diversity measured as normalized Chao1 was significantly lower in multiple sclerosis patients than in controls. In patients, TRBV5-6, TRBV5-1 and TRBV20-1 belonged to five TRBV segments found more frequently than in controls.

The material sequenced was blood. V is TRBV3-1 and J is TRBJ1-5; the match to TRBD1 covers 7 bases. The sequence came from a girl aged 5 to 17 with multiple sclerosis. The CDR3 nucleotides read TGTGCCAGCAGCCAAGAGGGCAGGGGGGATCAGCCCCAGCATTTT. It codes for CASSQEGRGDQPQHF.